The 18 T cell receptor beta chains listed next were all sequenced from one sample in a study of cytotoxic CD8 clonotypes in ibrutinib-treated CLL (dated by TCRdb to the early 2020s). Receptor amplification or capture employed the immunoSEQ multiplex PCR assay. Entries here come from immuneACCESS through TCRdb and include only in-frame sequences with V and J called. Some clones fail to appear in such tables; in the studies checked, an unresolved V gene covers under half of the shortfall, and the cause of the remainder is unknown. The sample has about 200,000 clones on record, just over 70% of them singletons. The ten largest clones capture roughly 5.8% of the sample. The time point label here, explained by the study, means: 12 months on ibrutinib. Sequencing used PBMCs, obtained after 12 months of ibrutinib treatment. The receptors were gathered from a human donor with chronic lymphocytic leukemia.

This clone showed up just once. V is TRBV9 and J is TRBJ1-4, with D perhaps TRBD1 (5 bases). CDR1 SGDLS and CDR2 YYNGEE come from the germline V gene. V lost 0 bases and J 8 bases, leaving 14 bases between the germline ends. CDR3 length: 15 residues. CDR3 loop: CASSVGGTTGEKLFF. The DNA of the CDR3 is TGTGCCAGCAGCGTAGGGGGGACTACGGGAGAAAAACTGTTTTTT.

The V and J genes are TRBV5-4 and TRBJ2-7, with 14 bases lining up with TRBD2. Germline assignment: CDR1 SGHNT and CDR2 YYREEE (reference sequence). The CDR3 has 15 residues. V was clipped by 3 bases and J by 6 bases; unmatched bases: 5. The CDR3 nucleotides are TGTGCCAGCAGCTATGGGACTAGCGGGAGTATCGAGCAGTACTTC. It is translated as CASSYGTSGSIEQYF.

This clone appeared once. Other DNA sequences in this specimen translate into the identical CDR3. This chain joins TRBV27 and TRBJ2-2, with TRBD2 identical over 7 bases. The germline V gene encodes CDR1 MNHEY and CDR2 SMNVEV (reference sequence). The CDR3 totals 15 residues. The J segment lost 2 bases and the V segment lost 6 bases, leaving 6 bases of the junction unmatched. Written as DNA, the CDR3 is TGTGCCAGCAGCTCTAGCGGACGAAACACCGGGGAGCTGTTTTTT. Translated, it gives CASSSSGRNTGELFF.

This clone has just a few counts. The CDR3 coding sequence is TGTGCCAGCAGCTTAGGCCGGAGGCTTTATGGCTACACCTTC. It encodes CASSLGRRLYGYTF. The rearrangement links TRBV13 to TRBJ1-2; the D is unclear. The CDR3 has 14 residues. In germline, CDR1 is PRHDT, CDR2 FYEKMQ (reference sequence). V lost 0 bases, J lost 5 bases, and 10 bases lay in between. Supplemented by reference TRBV13 and TRBJ1-2, the full variable domain reads AAGVIQSPRHLIKEKRETATLKCYPIPRHDTVYWYQQGPGQDPQFLISFYEKMQSDKGSIPDRFSAQQFSDYHSELNMSSLELGDSALYFCASSLGRRLYGYTFGSGTRLTVV.

The table lists this clone with a few counts. The chain recombines TRBV4-1 with TRBJ1-2; maybe TRBD1 (6 bases). The CDR3 is made up of 15 amino acids. V was clipped by 3 bases and J by 5 bases, with 16 bases between them. Germline V gene sequence: CDR1 MGHRA, CDR2 YSYEKL. DNA of the CDR3: TGCGCCAGCAGCCACGGACAACAGGGCAGGTATGGCTACACCTTC. Its protein is CASSHGQQGRYGYTF.

The CDR3 DNA reads as TGTGCCAGCAGTACAGGGACAGGGGCCTACAATGAGCAGTTCTTC. Its translation is CASSTGTGAYNEQFF. J is TRBJ2-1 and V is TRBV6-5; 10 positions match TRBD1. The CDR3 contains 15 residues. Germline values: CDR1 MNHEY, CDR2 SVGAGI. V was clipped by 5 bases and J by 2 bases; unmatched bases: 3.

J is TRBJ1-5 and V is TRBV27; D not certain. The CDR3 spans 15 residues. Looked up from germline, CDR1 is MNHEY and CDR2 is SMNVEV (reference sequence). The germline V and J ends were trimmed by 2 bases and 0 bases, with 8 bases remaining between them. This CDR3 is CASSLDSYSNQPQHF. In nucleotides, the CDR3 is TGTGCCAGCAGTTTAGATTCCTATAGCAATCAGCCCCAGCATTTT.

This clone occurred once. The chain combines TRBV30 with TRBJ2-1, with D unresolved. CDR1 and CDR2 (germline): GTSNPN, SVGIG (reference sequence). Trimming took 2 bases from V and 6 from J, leaving 14 bases between them. The CDR3 has 14 residues. The DNA of the CDR3 is TGTGCCTGGAGTAGACGGTCCATGGGCAATGAGCAGTTCTTC. Its protein is CAWSRRSMGNEQFF.

This clone was recorded a few times. V and J are TRBV5-6 and TRBJ2-1; D is ambiguous. This CDR3 has 14 residues. Trimming stripped 6 bases from V and 6 bases from J, with 16 bases between. Per the germline V gene, CDR1 is SGHDT and CDR2 is YYEEEE. Here the CDR3 reads CASTAWKSANEQFF. The CDR3 DNA sequence: TGTGCCAGCACCGCGTGGAAATCGGCCAATGAGCAGTTCTTC.

This clone was seen more than once but under ten times. The rearrangement uses TRBV6-1 and TRBJ1-3; D remains ambiguous. V lost 6 bases and J lost 0, with 9 bases in between. This CDR3 is built from 14 residues. CDR1 MNHNS and CDR2 SASEGT come from the germline V gene. The DNA of the CDR3 is TGTGCCAGCAGAGAGGTGTTCTCTGGAAACACCATATATTTT. It is translated as CASREVFSGNTIYF.

The rearrangement links TRBV4-2 to TRBJ2-7; TRBD2 agrees at 13 bases. V shed 1 base, J shed 6 bases, and the junction held 6 bases outside the gene matches. CDR3 length: 16 residues. Germline V lookup: CDR1 LGHNA, CDR2 YNFKEQ. For the CDR3, the DNA is TGTGCCAGCAGCCAAGGAGAACTAGCGGGAGGGGGCGAGCAGTACTTC. It is translated as CASSQGELAGGGEQYF.

The chain joins TRBV28 to TRBJ2-1; 10 bases line up with TRBD2. The CDR3 has 19 residues. From germline, CDR1 is MDHEN and CDR2 SYDVKM. V lost 6 bases, J lost 0 bases, and 14 bases stayed unmatched. The CDR3 coding sequence is TGTGCCAGCAGCATCGCTACTAGCGGGACAGAGAGCTCCTACAATGAGCAGTTCTTC. Translation gives CASSIATSGTESSYNEQFF.

V usage is TRBV7-2 and J usage is TRBJ2-7, with 12 bases matching TRBD2. V trimming: 5 bases; J trimming: 0 bases; junction bases outside the gene matches: 14. The CDR3 consists of 19 residues. From germline, CDR1 is SGHTA and CDR2 FQGNSA. CDR3 DNA sequence: TGTGCCAGCAGCAGTCGGGACAGGCTAGCGGGAGGGAACTCCTACGAGCAGTACTTC. Translating gives CASSSRDRLAGGNSYEQYF.

This chain joins TRBV7-2 and TRBJ1-5, with D perhaps matching TRBD1 (6 bases). V was clipped by 3 bases and J by 6 bases, with 12 bases between them. CDR3 length: 14 amino acids. Germline CDR1 SGHTA, CDR2 FQGNSA. CDR3 sequence: CASSLSQGTQPQHF. DNA of the CDR3: TGTGCCAGCAGCTTGAGCCAGGGGACTCAGCCCCAGCATTTT. The full variable domain, completed using reference TRBV7-2 and TRBJ1-5, is GAGVSQSPSNKVTEKGKDVELRCDPISGHTALYWYRQSLGQGLEFLIYFQGNSAPDKSGLPSDRFSAERTGGSVSTLTIQRTQQEDSAVYLCASSLSQGTQPQHFGDGTRLSIL.

This clone was detected only once. The V gene is TRBV9, the J gene TRBJ1-2, with 9 bases that match TRBD1. The V and J ends lost 3 bases and 1 base, in that order; junction bases with no gene match: 4. Germline loops: CDR1 SGDLS, CDR2 YYNGEE. CDR3 length: 15 residues. This CDR3 reads CASSGGTGNNYGYTF. The CDR3 nucleotides read TGTGCCAGCAGCGGAGGGACAGGGAATAACTATGGCTACACCTTC.

This clone was seen only a few times. The rearrangement uses TRBV5-6 and TRBJ2-1, with 16 bases fitting TRBD2. CDR1 SGHDT and CDR2 YYEEEE come from the germline V gene. The CDR3 loop spans 18 amino acids. V shed 5 bases, J shed 6 bases, and the junction held 11 bases outside the gene matches. Here the CDR3 DNA reads TGTGCCAGCAGGAAAACCGGGACTAGCGGGAGGGCTGGCAATGAGCAGTTCTTC. Translated, it gives CASRKTGTSGRAGNEQFF.

This sequence joins TRBV10-1 and TRBJ2-1, with 9 nucleotides matching TRBD1. The V segment lost 8 bases and the J segment 9 bases; nucleotides outside the gene matches: 8. Germline V gives CDR1 WNHNN, CDR2 SYGVQD (reference sequence). The CDR3 is made up of 13 amino acids. The CDR3 nucleotides read TGCGCCAGCTCCCGGGACAGGGTTTCTGAGCAGTTCTTC. This sequence encodes CASSRDRVSEQFF.

The chain links TRBV30 to TRBJ2-2, with D possibly TRBD1 on 5 matching bases. Trimming cost V 3 bases and J 6 bases, with 8 bases left between them. Germline-derived CDR1 and CDR2 are GTSNPN and SVGIG (reference sequence). The CDR3 contains 12 residues. In nucleotides, the CDR3 is TGTGCCTGGAGCAGGGCGGCCGGGGAGCTGTTTTTT. It translates to CAWSRAAGELFF.